Shown below are 14 T cell receptor beta chains from a single sample sequenced in a study of metastatic and nonmetastatic thyroid tumors (dated by TCRdb to the early 2020s). Preparation of the library involved PCR. This sample was sequenced with an Illumina HiSeq 4000. In-frame beta chains were kept once TCRdb had trimmed the public reads at Q25 with fastp and called clones with MiXCR. The sample records tens of thousands of clones, less than 20% of which are singletons. Roughly 9.8% of the sample rests with the top ten. No treatment had been received by any patient before thyroid surgery. Sequencing was performed on tumor tissue. These receptors were obtained from a female donor with papillary thyroid cancer or a benign thyroid nodule (not recorded which). Some clones in this sample may be carry-over from other donors' samples.

The table lists this clone with many counts. Since a much larger clone is just one base distant, this may be a read error. The chain is built from TRBV12-3 or TRBV12-4 and TRBJ2-1, with 13 nucleotides matching TRBD2. The trim removed 6 bases at V and 9 bases at J, leaving 8 bases unmatched. CDR3 length equals 15 residues. The chain's CDR3 is CASRRLAGGGTEQFF. The CDR3 bases are TGTGCCAGCAGGAGACTAGCGGGAGGAGGGACTGAGCAGTTCTTC.

The chain recombines TRBV11-2 with TRBJ2-2; the D gene is possibly TRBD1 (5 bases). CDR3 length: 13 amino acids. Per germline, CDR1 SGHAT and CDR2 FQNNGV. Trimming shortened V by 5 bases and J by 5 bases, and 9 bases separated the two germline ends. The CDR3 region is CASSPSGTGELFF. The DNA of the CDR3 is TGTGCCAGCAGCCCTTCAGGGACCGGGGAGCTGTTTTTT.

The CDR3 is CATSQGKSSYEQYF. CDR3 coding DNA: TGTGCCACCTCACAGGGAAAAAGCTCCTACGAGCAGTACTTC. The rearrangement links TRBV15 to TRBJ2-7; tentative D call: TRBD1 (6 bases). V was pared by 8 bases and J by 0 bases, with 14 bases between. Germline V CDR1 and CDR2: LNHNV, YYDKDF (reference sequence). There are 14 residues in the CDR3.

In this sample, this clone turned up many times. The rearrangement joins TRBV7-9 to TRBJ2-1; tentative D call: TRBD2 (6 bases). V gave up 5 bases and J gave up 5 bases, with 10 bases separating them. Germline CDR1 reads SEHNR; CDR2 reads FQNEAQ (reference sequence). CDR3 size: 13 residues. The CDR3 sequence is CASSIGGNNEQFF. The CDR3 nucleotides read TGTGCCAGCAGCATAGGCGGGAACAATGAGCAGTTCTTC.

This clone was seen at least ten times. CDR3 coding DNA: TGTGCTAGTGGTCGGGGACAGGGCCGCTATGGCTACACCTTC. This translates into CASGRGQGRYGYTF. This chain links TRBV12-5 with TRBJ1-2; TRBD1 matches at 9 bases. Germline trimming cut 5 bases from V and 4 bases from J; bases unmatched to any gene: 5. CDR3 length equals 14 residues. Germline lookup yields CDR1 LGHNT and CDR2 FRNRAP.

This clone was counted a few times. This chain connects TRBV28 to TRBJ1-2, with a possible D match to TRBD1 (6 bases). The length of the CDR3 is 15 residues. The V end was cut by 3 bases, the J end by 2 bases, with 13 bases between. Germline CDR1 is MDHEN and CDR2 is SYDVKM. CDR3 sequence reads: CASSLGGTINYGYTF. DNA of the CDR3: TGTGCCAGCAGTTTGGGAGGGACAATAAACTATGGCTACACCTTC.

This clone was detected only a few times. A read error may produce the germline difference seen at one junction end. This chain uses TRBV29-1 with TRBJ1-1; the D gene is possibly TRBD1 (5 bases). Germline-derived CDR1 and CDR2 are SQVTM and ANQGSEA. The CDR3 length is 13 residues. The CDR3 sequence: CSVRKPGNAEAFF. The CDR3 DNA sequence: TGCAGCGTCCGCAAGCCAGGGAACGCTGAAGCTTTCTTT. Together with reference TRBV29-1 and TRBJ1-1, the CDR3 gives the full variable domain: SAVISQKPSRDICQRGTSLTIQCQVDSQVTMMFWYRQQPGQSLTLIATANQGSEATYESGFVIDKFPISRPNLTFSTLTVSNMSPEDSSIYLCSVRKPGNAEAFFGQGTRLTVV.

This clone has a count of ten or more. The same CDR3 is also encoded by other DNA sequences in this sample. This chain connects TRBV15 to TRBJ1-4; 8 bases match TRBD1. Germline values: CDR1 LNHNV, CDR2 YYDKDF (reference sequence). Trimming took 8 bases from V and 6 from J; bases not matched to a gene: 20. This CDR3 comprises 18 residues. The CDR3 DNA follows: TGTGCCACCTGCGCCCTATTCGGGACAGGCCATACGGATGAAAAACTGTTTTTT. Translation gives CATCALFGTGHTDEKLFF.

The rearrangement joins TRBV4-3 to TRBJ2-5; 14 bases match TRBD2. V lost 4 bases, J lost 5 bases, and 12 bases stayed unmatched. The CDR3 has 18 residues. CDR1 is LGHNA, CDR2 YSLEER, per germline. The CDR3 DNA reads TGCGCCAGCAGCCCACACCCATCCGGGACTAGCGGGGGTGAGACCCAGTACTTC. It codes for CASSPHPSGTSGGETQYF.

This clone turned up a few times. Being one base from a much bigger clone, this may be a read error. This chain joins TRBV28 and TRBJ1-4; 7 bases are shared with TRBD1. The CDR3 covers 16 residues. The germline gives CDR1 MDHEN, CDR2 SYDVKM. V lost 2 bases, J lost 6 bases, and 9 bases stayed unmatched. CDR3 DNA: TGTGCCAGCAGTTTAACCGGGACAGAGGTAGATGAAAAACTGTTTTTT. Translation gives CASSLTGTEVDEKLFF.

This clone was recorded many times. The same CDR3 also results from other DNA sequences found in this sample. This chain links TRBV29-1 with TRBJ1-6; the match to TRBD1 covers 7 bases. V was pared by 4 bases and J by 8 bases, with 8 bases of the junction left unmatched. Germline CDR1 and CDR2: SQVTM and ANQGSEA. This CDR3 comprises 14 residues. CDR3 coding DNA: TGCAGCGTTGCAGTGACAGGGTATGATTCACCCCTCCACTTT. It yields the protein CSVAVTGYDSPLHF.

The chain uses TRBV20-1 and TRBJ1-2; no definite D call. Per germline, CDR1 DFQATT and CDR2 SNEGSKA (reference sequence). The CDR3 totals 9 residues. V shed 8 bases and J shed 12 bases, with 13 bases lying between them. The CDR3 is CSSDMIDTF. In DNA, the CDR3 is TGCAGTTCTGACATGATCGACACCTTC.

The chain couples TRBV5-4 to TRBJ2-2; possible D gene TRBD1, 6 bases. Trimming left V 2 bases short and J 9 bases short, with 26 bases between. The CDR3 has 18 residues. Germline-derived CDR1 and CDR2 are SGHNT and YYREEE (reference sequence). The CDR3 region has the DNA TGTGCCAGCAGCTTAACCCCTACTATGACCAGGGGTACCCGGGAGCTGTTTTTT. Translated: CASSLTPTMTRGTRELFF.

This clone is termed medium-sized. The gene calls are TRBV7-2 and TRBJ1-2; 8 positions match TRBD1. Trimming cost V 4 bases and J 7 bases; bases outside gene matches: 11. Germline V gene lookup returns CDR1 SGHTA and CDR2 FQGNSA. CDR3 size: 15 residues. CDR3 sequence reads: CASSSAGGASFGYTF. In nucleotides, the CDR3 is TGTGCCAGCAGCTCAGCAGGGGGCGCTTCATTTGGCTACACCTTC.